This TCR beta chain was profiled in a study of blood T cell repertoires in COVID-19. About the research overall: Samples representing acute and convalescent COVID-19 were sourced from the United States, Italy and Spain.

Profiled with immunoSEQ multiplex PCR; TCRdb holds only in-frame clones, not every one. The sample records about 250,000 clones, roughly 90% being singletons. Self-reported history from a screening survey and questionnaire set each donor's cohort. The CDR3 is made up of 11 amino acids. The V gene's germline CDR1 is SNHLY and CDR2 FYNNEI. The V end was cut by 7 bases, the J end by 4 bases, with 8 bases between. This chain joins TRBV2 and TRBJ2-7; D ambiguous. The origin of this receptor is a woman in her twenties or thirties with acute COVID-19. Sequencing used PBMCs or T cells enriched from blood (not recorded which). The CDR3 loop reads CASTGKYEQYF. The CDR3 nucleotides are TGTGCCAGCACAGGCAAATACGAGCAGTACTTC. Together with reference TRBV2 and TRBJ2-7, the CDR3 gives the full variable domain: EPEVTQTPSHQVTQMGQEVILRCVPISNHLYFYWYRQILGQKVEFLVSFYNNEISEKSEIFDDQFSVERPDGSNFTLKIRSTKLEDSAMYFCASTGKYEQYFGPGTRLTVT.